A selection of T cell receptor beta chains follows, all from one sample in a study of blood T cell repertoires in COVID-19. The table came from immunoSEQ multiplex PCR; TCRdb's copy has only in-frame clones and leaves some out. The sample includes about half a million clones, around nine tenths of them seen just once. The material sequenced was PBMCs or T cells enriched from blood (not recorded which). The receptors here all came from a woman in her sixties who had recovered from COVID-19. CDR3s include the opening cysteine and the closing phenylalanine or tryptophan. A D gene is named only where the DNA matches it firmly. Expanded clones get a size class; other rows say once, few or many, or leave the size out.

j_call,v_call,clone_size,d_call,cdr3_aa,cdr3_nt
TRBJ1-6,TRBV5-1,-,-,CASSLVVQGEPLHF,TGCGCCAGCAGCTTGGTGGTGCAGGGCGAACCCCTCCACTTT
TRBJ1-2,TRBV5-6,-,TRBD1,CASSFGQELYGYTF,TGTGCCAGCAGCTTTGGACAGGAGCTTTATGGCTACACCTTC
TRBJ1-2,TRBV27,-,-,CASTPVLYGYTF,TGTGCCAGCACCCCGGTCCTCTATGGCTACACCTTC
TRBJ1-4,TRBV30,many,-,CAWSVGGVPFF,TGTGCCTGGAGTGTGGGGGGGGTTCCGTTTTTT
TRBJ1-6,TRBV7-2,-,-,CASSPQADSPLHF,TGTGCCAGCAGCCCCCAAGCGGATTCACCCCTCCACTTT
TRBJ2-4,TRBV10-2,-,TRBD1,CASSVNTGVANIQYF,TGCGCCAGCAGTGTAAACACAGGGGTTGCAAACATTCAGTACTTC
TRBJ1-1,TRBV7-9,-,TRBD1,CASSLAGTANTEAFF,TGTGCCAGCAGCTTAGCCGGGACAGCTAACACTGAAGCTTTCTTT
TRBJ1-1,TRBV19,-,-,CASSYSLNTEAFF,TGTGCCAGTTCGTATTCCCTGAACACTGAAGCTTTCTTT
TRBJ1-1,TRBV12-5,-,-,CASGLGVSEAFF,TGTGCTAGTGGTTTAGGGGTTTCTGAAGCTTTCTTT
TRBJ2-2,TRBV5-1,-,-,CASSLSPAANTGELFF,TGCGCCAGCAGCTTGTCCCCGGCGGCGAACACCGGGGAGCTGTTTTTT
TRBJ2-1,TRBV11-3,few,-,CASSLVRGSEQFF,TGTGCCAGCAGCTTAGTACGGGGATCTGAGCAGTTCTTC
TRBJ2-7,TRBV6-6,-,TRBD1,CASSRQGAGEQYF,TGTGCCAGCAGTCGACAGGGGGCGGGGGAGCAGTACTTC
TRBJ2-1,TRBV5-1,-,-,CASSLDYPGVDEQFF,TGCGCCAGCAGCTTGGACTACCCGGGGGTGGATGAGCAGTTCTTC
TRBJ1-1,TRBV2,-,-,CASERAPGIEAFF,TGTGCCAGCGAGCGGGCCCCGGGCATTGAAGCTTTCTTT
TRBJ2-7,TRBV2,-,-,CASNTGRTYEQYF,TGTGCCAGCAATACGGGAAGAACCTACGAGCAGTACTTC
TRBJ2-7,TRBV30,-,-,CAWSGGNGVYEQYF,TGTGCCTGGAGTGGAGGCAACGGGGTCTACGAGCAGTACTTC
TRBJ2-4,TRBV19,once,TRBD1,CASSRTGVGKNIQYF,TGTGCCAGTAGTAGGACAGGGGTCGGCAAAAACATTCAGTACTTC
TRBJ2-2,TRBV27,-,TRBD1,CASRIPGTGETGELFF,TGTGCCAGCAGAATCCCCGGGACAGGCGAAACCGGGGAGCTGTTTTTT
TRBJ2-1,TRBV18,-,TRBD1,CASSTASQGLYEQFF,TGTGCCAGCTCAACCGCCTCACAGGGGTTGTATGAGCAGTTCTTC
TRBJ1-1,TRBV7-8,-,-,CASSALQGDEAFF,TGTGCCAGCAGCGCACTACAGGGAGACGAAGCTTTCTTT
TRBJ1-3,TRBV2,-,-,CASGGILPGNTIYF,TGTGCCAGCGGCGGGATCCTTCCTGGAAACACCATATATTTT
TRBJ1-2,TRBV13,-,TRBD1,CASSLQGGRANYGYTF,TGTGCCAGCAGCTTACAAGGGGGCAGGGCTAACTATGGCTACACCTTC
TRBJ1-2,TRBV5-6,-,-,CASSPKTGLLTLNYGYTF,TGTGCCAGCAGCCCCAAGACAGGTCTATTAACTCTCAACTATGGCTACACCTTC
TRBJ2-4,TRBV19,-,TRBD1,CATQDRGTGKNIQYF,TGTGCCACTCAGGACAGGGGGACTGGCAAAAACATTCAGTACTTC
TRBJ2-3,TRBV4-2,-,TRBD2,CASSLSVSSGETDTQYF,TGTGCCAGCAGCCTGTCGGTCAGTAGCGGGGAGACAGATACGCAGTATTTT
TRBJ1-1,TRBV9,-,-,CASSVVGGVNTEAFF,TGTGCCAGCAGCGTAGTTGGGGGGGTGAACACTGAAGCTTTCTTT
TRBJ2-1,TRBV14,-,-,CASSQEYRTEQFF,TGTGCCAGCAGCCAAGAGTACAGGACTGAGCAGTTCTTC
TRBJ2-2,TRBV2,-,TRBD1,CASSGTGVNTGELFF,TGTGCCAGCAGTGGGACAGGGGTGAACACCGGGGAGCTGTTTTTT
TRBJ1-2,TRBV25-1,-,-,CASSPLSAGKEGYTF,TGTGCCAGCAGTCCTCTGTCGGCAGGGAAGGAGGGCTACACCTTC
TRBJ2-7,TRBV5-1,-,-,CASSLGQPLGEQYF,TGCGCCAGCAGCTTGGGTCAGCCACTAGGCGAGCAGTACTTC
TRBJ1-3,TRBV20-1,-,-,CSASGLETGLRGNTIYF,TGCAGTGCTAGTGGTCTGGAGACAGGCTTGAGAGGAAACACCATATATTTT
TRBJ2-5,TRBV2,-,-,CASSQFQETQYF,TGTGCCAGCAGTCAGTTTCAAGAGACCCAGTACTTC
TRBJ1-6,TRBV28,-,TRBD1,CASSFVGTGVSPLHF,TGTGCCAGCAGTTTCGTAGGGACAGGGGTTTCACCCCTCCACTTT
TRBJ2-1,TRBV6-1,-,TRBD1,CASSDGTGVNNEQFF,TGTGCCAGCAGTGACGGGACAGGGGTCAACAATGAGCAGTTCTTC
TRBJ1-1,TRBV19,-,-,CATGGGNTEAFF,TGTGCCACTGGGGGAGGAAACACTGAAGCTTTCTTT
TRBJ1-2,TRBV30,-,TRBD1,CAWSLHWGQAPTF,TGTGCCTGGAGCCTCCATTGGGGACAGGCCCCTACCTTC
TRBJ2-1,TRBV6-6,-,TRBD2,CASNPRLAGLNEQFF,TGTGCCAGCAACCCGAGACTAGCGGGGCTTAATGAGCAGTTCTTC
TRBJ2-4,TRBV24-1,-,TRBD1,CATSNIIRGRAKNIQYF,TGTGCCACCAGCAACATTATAAGGGGGCGAGCCAAAAACATTCAGTACTTC
TRBJ1-6,TRBV18,-,-,CASSPGDSPLHF,TGTGCCAGCTCACCGGGCGATTCACCCCTCCACTTT
TRBJ1-5,TRBV5-1,-,TRBD1,CASSLGAGGPNSNQPQHF,TGCGCCAGCAGCTTGGGGGCAGGGGGGCCGAATAGCAATCAGCCCCAGCATTTT
TRBJ2-3,TRBV4-1,-,TRBD2,CASSQGTSPGTDTQYF,TGCGCCAGCAGCCAAGGGACTAGCCCCGGGACAGATACGCAGTATTTT
TRBJ1-4,TRBV29-1,-,TRBD1,CSVLGQATNEKLFF,TGCAGCGTCCTCGGACAGGCAACTAATGAAAAACTGTTTTTT
TRBJ1-1,TRBV11-2,-,-,CASSSQQGVNTEAFF,TGTGCCAGCAGTTCGCAACAGGGAGTGAACACTGAAGCTTTCTTT